The 14 T cell receptor beta chains below come from one sample, sequenced in a study of T cells in Graves' hyperthyroidism and ophthalmopathy. The investigators amplified TCR beta CDR3 regions from RNA transcripts. The primer set for the first-round RT-PCR of the TCR CDR3 was HTBI. MiXCR was run by TCRdb on the multiplex PCR reads, yielding one entry per CDR3 protein. The sample lists hundreds of thousands of distinct CDR3 sequences; about 14% were seen once. Sequencing used blood. These receptors were collected from a woman under 30 with Graves' hyperthyroidism.

The rearrangement uses TRBV7-9 and TRBJ2-1, with D perhaps TRBD1 (6 bases). Germline CDR1 reads SEHNR; CDR2 reads FQNEAQ (reference sequence). With 5 bases removed from V and 8 bases from J, the gap between germline ends came to 19 bases. The CDR3 has 15 amino acids. The CDR3 DNA reads as TGTGCCAGCAGCCCCCCGGGACACCCCGGGGATGAGCAGTTCTTC. Translated, it gives CASSPPGHPGDEQFF.

The table lists this clonotype with a few counts. The J gene is TRBJ2-3, the V gene TRBV5-6; 7 bases are shared with TRBD2. This CDR3 comprises 18 residues. Germline V gene data show CDR1 as SGHDT and CDR2 as YYEEEE. Trimming took 1 base from V and 4 from J; bases not matched to a gene: 15. The CDR3 is CASSLPGFTSVEADTQYF. The DNA of the CDR3 is TGTGCCAGCAGCTTGCCCGGATTCACTAGCGTCGAGGCAGATACGCAGTATTTT.

This clonotype was seen at least ten times. This CDR3 is CASSYRGLTGELFF. The DNA of the CDR3 is TGTGCCAGCAGTTACAGGGGGCTGACCGGGGAGCTGTTTTTT. V is TRBV2 and J is TRBJ2-2; TRBD1 matches 9 bases. This CDR3 is 14 amino acids long. The ends lost 5 bases at V and 5 bases at J; junction bases unmatched: 3. In germline, CDR1 is SNHLY, CDR2 FYNNEI.

This clonotype was found many times. This chain joins TRBV10-3 and TRBJ2-7, with D maybe TRBD2 (5 bases). CDR3 length equals 15 residues. The germline CDR1 and CDR2 sequences are ENHRY and SYGVKD. The V and J ends lost 0 bases and 2 bases respectively, with 11 bases between them. The CDR3 is CAISESGLGTYEQYF. CDR3 bases: TGTGCCATCAGTGAGTCAGGACTTGGAACCTACGAGCAGTACTTC.

This clonotype was found a few times. The junction does not match germline at one end; this may be a read error. The chain combines TRBV12-3 or TRBV12-4 with TRBJ2-4; 11 bases agree with TRBD2. CDR3 length: 14 amino acids. CDR3 residues: CASSLAGGGNIQYF. CDR3 nucleotide sequence: TGTGCCAGCAGCTTAGCGGGAGGGGGTAACATTCAGTACTTC.

With respect to this clonotype: One base away lies a much larger clone, so this may be a sequencing read error. The chain combines TRBV6-2 or TRBV6-3 with TRBJ2-7; D might be TRBD1 or TRBD2, each matching 5 bases. Trimming left V 2 bases short and J 3 bases short, with 11 bases between. CDR3 size: 14 residues. Germline CDR1 is MNHEY and CDR2 is SVGEGT. The CDR3 DNA sequence: TGTGCCAGCAGTTACGGGACCTGGGTCTACGAGCAGTACTTC. This codes for CASSYGTWVYEQYF.

This clonotype occurred many times. CDR3 sequence (DNA): TGTGCCAGCAGCCTACTTGAATTAGCGGGAGGGAGCAATGAGCAGTTCTTC. Its protein is CASSLLELAGGSNEQFF. The chain combines TRBV7-9 with TRBJ2-1; TRBD2 aligns across 11 bases. Germline CDR1 and CDR2: SEHNR and FQNEAQ (reference sequence). The CDR3 runs 17 residues. With 5 bases clipped from V and 6 bases from J, the junction kept 12 bases outside the gene matches.

This clonotype was found many times. CDR3 loop: CASSYSGGGLSNQPQHF. As DNA, the CDR3 is TGTGCCAGCAGTTACTCGGGAGGCGGTCTCAGCAATCAGCCCCAGCATTTT. V usage is TRBV6-2 or TRBV6-3 and J usage is TRBJ1-5, with unresolved D. Germline CDR1 and CDR2: MNHEY and SVGEGT. The ends were cut back, 0 bases at V and 1 base at J, with 13 bases in the middle. This CDR3 contains 17 residues.

The sample holds many counts of this clonotype. The chain has TRBV12-3 or TRBV12-4 and TRBJ2-5; 11 nucleotides agree with TRBD2. V shed 5 bases and J 4 bases; nucleotides not matched to a gene: 12. The CDR3 contains 17 residues. DNA for the CDR3: TGTGCCAGCAGTCCTATAGCGGGAGGGCGGAAATTAGAGACCCAGTACTTC. Residues: CASSPIAGGRKLETQYF.

The rearrangement uses TRBV20-1 and TRBJ1-2; TRBD1 agrees at 9 bases. Trimming removed 1 base from V and 7 bases from J; junction bases left unmatched: 13. This CDR3 region has 16 residues. The germline CDR1 and CDR2 sequences are DFQATT and SNEGSKA (reference sequence). In nucleotides, the CDR3 is TGCAGTGCTAGAGGTCCCGGGACAGGGCCCCAAAGTGGCTACACCTTC. As protein: CSARGPGTGPQSGYTF.

In this sample, this clonotype turned up many times. This rearrangement joins TRBV30 to TRBJ2-3; 8 nucleotides agree with TRBD1. The CDR3 consists of 13 residues. The ends lost 6 bases at V and 0 bases at J; junction bases unmatched: 2. CDR1 is GTSNPN and CDR2 is SVGIG in the germline V gene (reference sequence). The DNA for the CDR3 is TGTGCCTGCCGGACAGGGAGCACAGATACGCAGTATTTT. This sequence encodes CACRTGSTDTQYF.

V gene TRBV30 combines with J gene TRBJ2-3, with TRBD2 matching 11 bases. Looked up from germline, CDR1 is GTSNPN and CDR2 is SVGIG (reference sequence). This CDR3 region has 17 residues. Trimming at V came to 3 bases and at J to 0 bases, leaving 8 bases not matched to a gene. The CDR3 spells CAWSGSRTSGSTDTQYF. The CDR3 coding sequence is TGTGCCTGGAGCGGAAGCAGGACTAGCGGGAGCACAGATACGCAGTATTTT.

The sample holds a few counts of this clonotype. The chain uses TRBV4-1 and TRBJ1-5; D is uncertain. The CDR3 sequence is 14 residues long. From germline, CDR1 is MGHRA and CDR2 YSYEKL. V was cut by 1 base and J by 1 base, with 5 bases left in between. This CDR3 reads CASSQAGSNQPQHF. DNA for the CDR3: TGCGCCAGCAGCCAAGCTGGAAGCAATCAGCCCCAGCATTTT.

This clonotype has a handful of counts. The chain links TRBV9 to TRBJ2-3, with 12 bases fitting TRBD2. V was pared by 6 bases and J by 5 bases, with 4 bases of the junction left unmatched. The CDR3 length is 14 residues. Germline V gene lookup returns CDR1 SGDLS and CDR2 YYNGEE. The CDR3 coding sequence is TGTGCCAGCACTAGACTAGCGGGAGTAGATACGCAGTATTTT. It codes for CASTRLAGVDTQYF. The complete variable domain, with remaining parts taken from reference TRBV9 and TRBJ2-3, reads DSGVTQTPKHLITATGQRVTLRCSPRSGDLSVYWYQQSLDQGLQFLIQYYNGEERAKGNILERFSAQQFPDLHSELNLSSLELGDSALYFCASTRLAGVDTQYFGPGTRLTVL.